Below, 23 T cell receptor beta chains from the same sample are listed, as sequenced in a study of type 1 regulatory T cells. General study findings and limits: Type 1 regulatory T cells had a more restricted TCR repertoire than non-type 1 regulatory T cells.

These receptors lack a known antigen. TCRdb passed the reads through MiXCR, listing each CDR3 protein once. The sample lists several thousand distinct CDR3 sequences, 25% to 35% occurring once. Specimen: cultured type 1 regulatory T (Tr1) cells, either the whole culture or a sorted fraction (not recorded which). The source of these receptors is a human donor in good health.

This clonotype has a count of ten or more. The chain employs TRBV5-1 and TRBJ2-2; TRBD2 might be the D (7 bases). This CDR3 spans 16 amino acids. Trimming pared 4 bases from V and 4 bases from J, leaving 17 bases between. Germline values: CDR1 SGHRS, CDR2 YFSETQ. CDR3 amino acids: CASSPGAGVRTGELFF. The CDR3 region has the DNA TGCGCCAGCAGCCCGGGGGCGGGAGTGCGCACCGGGGAGCTGTTTTTT.

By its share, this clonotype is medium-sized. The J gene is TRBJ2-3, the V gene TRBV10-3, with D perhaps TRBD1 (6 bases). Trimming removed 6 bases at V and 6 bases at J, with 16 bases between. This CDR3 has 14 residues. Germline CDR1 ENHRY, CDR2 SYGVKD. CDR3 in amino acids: CAIRTGQVSDTQYF. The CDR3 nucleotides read TGTGCCATCAGGACAGGACAAGTCTCCGATACGCAGTATTTT.

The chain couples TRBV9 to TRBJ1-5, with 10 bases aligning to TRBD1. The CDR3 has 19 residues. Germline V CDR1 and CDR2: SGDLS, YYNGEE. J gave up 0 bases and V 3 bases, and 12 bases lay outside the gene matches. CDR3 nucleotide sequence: TGTGCCAGCAGCGGGGGACCGGGACAGGGGACCCCTAGCAATCAGCCCCAGCATTTT. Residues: CASSGGPGQGTPSNQPQHF.

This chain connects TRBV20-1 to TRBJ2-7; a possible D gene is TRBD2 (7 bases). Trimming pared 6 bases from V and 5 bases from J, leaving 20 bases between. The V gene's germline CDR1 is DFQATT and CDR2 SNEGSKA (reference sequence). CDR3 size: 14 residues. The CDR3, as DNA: TGCAGTGCCATCGAGGGGGGGTACTACGACGAGCAGTACTTC. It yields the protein CSAIEGGYYDEQYF.

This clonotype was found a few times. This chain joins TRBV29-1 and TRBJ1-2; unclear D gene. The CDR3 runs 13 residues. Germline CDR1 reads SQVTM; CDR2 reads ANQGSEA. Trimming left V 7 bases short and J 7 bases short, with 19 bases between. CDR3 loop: CSARSMGVGGYTF. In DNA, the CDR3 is TGCAGCGCCCGAAGTATGGGAGTCGGTGGCTACACCTTC.

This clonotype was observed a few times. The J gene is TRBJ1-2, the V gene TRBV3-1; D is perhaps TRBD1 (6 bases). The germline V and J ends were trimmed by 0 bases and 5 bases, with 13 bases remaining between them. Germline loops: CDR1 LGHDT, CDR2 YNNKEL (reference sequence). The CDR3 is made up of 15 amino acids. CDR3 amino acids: CASSQDPRGRYGYTF. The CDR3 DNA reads TGTGCCAGCAGCCAAGATCCCCGGGGGCGATATGGCTACACCTTC. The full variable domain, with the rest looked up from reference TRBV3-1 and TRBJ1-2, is DTAVSQTPKYLVTQMGNDKSIKCEQNLGHDTMYWYKQDSKKFLKIMFSYNNKELIINETVPNRFSPKSPDKAHLNLHINSLELGDSAVYFCASSQDPRGRYGYTFGSGTRLTVV.

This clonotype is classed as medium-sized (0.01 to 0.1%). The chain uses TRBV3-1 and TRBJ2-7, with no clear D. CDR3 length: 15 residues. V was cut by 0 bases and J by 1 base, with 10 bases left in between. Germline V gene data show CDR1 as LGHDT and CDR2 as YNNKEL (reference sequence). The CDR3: CASSQDKGSSYEQYF. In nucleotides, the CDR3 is TGTGCCAGCAGCCAAGATAAGGGCAGTTCCTACGAGCAGTACTTC.

The CDR3 reads CASNRDRAETQYF. The CDR3 DNA reads TGTGCCAGCAATAGGGACAGGGCAGAGACCCAGTACTTC. This chain connects TRBV7-2 to TRBJ2-5, with TRBD1 identical over 9 bases. The V segment lost 7 bases and the J segment 4 bases; nucleotides outside the gene matches: 4. Germline lookup yields CDR1 SGHTA and CDR2 FQGNSA. This CDR3 has 13 residues.

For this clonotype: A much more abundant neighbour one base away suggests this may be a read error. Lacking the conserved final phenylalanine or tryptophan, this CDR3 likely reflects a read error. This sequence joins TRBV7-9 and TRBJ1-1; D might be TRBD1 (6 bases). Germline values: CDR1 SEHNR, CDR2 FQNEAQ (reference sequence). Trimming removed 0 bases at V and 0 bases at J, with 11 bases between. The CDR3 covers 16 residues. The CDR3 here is CASSLAGGQLNTEAFI. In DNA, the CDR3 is TGTGCCAGCAGCTTAGCTGGGGGACAACTGAACACTGAAGCTTTCATT.

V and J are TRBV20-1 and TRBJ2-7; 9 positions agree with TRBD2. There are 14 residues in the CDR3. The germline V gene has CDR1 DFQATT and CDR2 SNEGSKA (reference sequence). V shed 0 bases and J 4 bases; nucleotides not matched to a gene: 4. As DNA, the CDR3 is TGCAGTGCTAGAGAAGTAGCGGGAGTGTACGAGCAGTACTTC. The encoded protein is CSAREVAGVYEQYF.

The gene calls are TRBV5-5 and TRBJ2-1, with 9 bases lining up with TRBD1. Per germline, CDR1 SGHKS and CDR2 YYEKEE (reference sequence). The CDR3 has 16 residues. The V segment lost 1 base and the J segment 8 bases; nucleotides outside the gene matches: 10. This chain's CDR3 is CASSLYPGQGLDEQFF. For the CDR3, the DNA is TGTGCCAGCAGCTTGTACCCGGGACAGGGCTTGGATGAGCAGTTCTTC.

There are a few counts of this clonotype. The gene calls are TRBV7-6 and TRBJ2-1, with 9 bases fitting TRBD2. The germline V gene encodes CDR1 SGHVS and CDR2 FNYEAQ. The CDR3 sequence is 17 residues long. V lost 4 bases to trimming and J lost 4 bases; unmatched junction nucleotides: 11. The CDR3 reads CASSSTYSGSSYNEQFF. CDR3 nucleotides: TGTGCCAGCAGCTCAACCTATAGCGGGAGTTCTTACAATGAGCAGTTCTTC.

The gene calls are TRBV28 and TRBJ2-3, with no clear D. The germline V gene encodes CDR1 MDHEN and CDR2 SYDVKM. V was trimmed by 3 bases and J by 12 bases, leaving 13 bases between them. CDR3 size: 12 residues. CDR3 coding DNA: TGTGCCAGCAGTTTCCGGTCTACCAGCCAGTATTTT. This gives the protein CASSFRSTSQYF.

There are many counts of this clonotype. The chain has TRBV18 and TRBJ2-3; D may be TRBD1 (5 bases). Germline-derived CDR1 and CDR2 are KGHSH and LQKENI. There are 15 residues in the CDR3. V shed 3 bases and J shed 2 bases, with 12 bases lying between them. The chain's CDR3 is CASSPHKGNTDTQYF. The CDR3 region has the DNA TGTGCCAGCTCACCTCACAAGGGGAACACAGATACGCAGTATTTT.

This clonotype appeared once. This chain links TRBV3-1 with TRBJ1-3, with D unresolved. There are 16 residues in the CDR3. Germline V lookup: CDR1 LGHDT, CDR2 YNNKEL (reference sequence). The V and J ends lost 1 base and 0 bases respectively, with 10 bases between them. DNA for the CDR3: TGTGCCAGCAGCCAAGTTAGAGGACTCTCTGGAAACACCATATATTTT. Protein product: CASSQVRGLSGNTIYF.

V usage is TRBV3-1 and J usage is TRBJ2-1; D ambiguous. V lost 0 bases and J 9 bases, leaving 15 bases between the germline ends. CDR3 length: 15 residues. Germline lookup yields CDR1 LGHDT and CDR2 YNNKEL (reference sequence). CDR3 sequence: CASSQDPKIPGEQFF. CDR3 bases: TGTGCCAGCAGCCAAGACCCTAAGATCCCCGGTGAGCAGTTCTTC.

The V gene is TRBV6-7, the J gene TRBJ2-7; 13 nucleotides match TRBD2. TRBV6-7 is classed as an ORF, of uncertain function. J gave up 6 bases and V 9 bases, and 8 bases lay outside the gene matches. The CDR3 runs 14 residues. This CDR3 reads CASLLAGGPVEQYF. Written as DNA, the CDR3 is TGTGCCAGTTTACTAGCGGGAGGGCCGGTCGAGCAGTACTTC.

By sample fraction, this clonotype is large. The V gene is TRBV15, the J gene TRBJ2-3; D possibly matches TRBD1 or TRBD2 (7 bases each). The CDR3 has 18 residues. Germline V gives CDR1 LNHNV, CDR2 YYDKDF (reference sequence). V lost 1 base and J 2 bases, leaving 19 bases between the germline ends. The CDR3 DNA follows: TGTGCCACCAGCAGAGGGGGGTGGGGAGGGGGCAACACAGATACGCAGTATTTT. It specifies CATSRGGWGGGNTDTQYF. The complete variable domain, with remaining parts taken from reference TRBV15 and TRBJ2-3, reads DAMVIQNPRYQVTQFGKPVTLSCSQTLNHNVMYWYQQKSSQAPKLLFHYYDKDFNNEADTPDNFQSRRPNTSFCFLDIRSPGLGDTAMYLCATSRGGWGGGNTDTQYFGPGTRLTVL.

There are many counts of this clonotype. CDR3 loop: CASFRGGGHEQYF. The DNA for the CDR3 is TGTGCCAGCTTCCGGGGGGGGGGCCACGAGCAGTACTTC. This chain connects TRBV28 to TRBJ2-7, with 8 nucleotides matching TRBD2. CDR1 and CDR2 (germline): MDHEN, SYDVKM. V lost 8 bases and J lost 5; bases outside the gene matches: 8. The CDR3 is made up of 13 amino acids. Combining the CDR3 with reference TRBV28 and TRBJ2-7 gives the whole variable domain DVKVTQSSRYLVKRTGEKVFLECVQDMDHENMFWYRQDPGLGLRLIYFSYDVKMKEKGDIPEGYSVSREKKERFSLILESASTNQTSMYLCASFRGGGHEQYFGPGTRLTVT.

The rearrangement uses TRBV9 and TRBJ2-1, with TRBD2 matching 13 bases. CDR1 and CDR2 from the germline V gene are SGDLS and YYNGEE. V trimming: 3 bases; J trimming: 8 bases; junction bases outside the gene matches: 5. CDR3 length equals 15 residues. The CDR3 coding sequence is TGTGCCAGCAGCGCCCGGACTAGCGGGAGCTATGAGCAGTTCTTC. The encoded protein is CASSARTSGSYEQFF.

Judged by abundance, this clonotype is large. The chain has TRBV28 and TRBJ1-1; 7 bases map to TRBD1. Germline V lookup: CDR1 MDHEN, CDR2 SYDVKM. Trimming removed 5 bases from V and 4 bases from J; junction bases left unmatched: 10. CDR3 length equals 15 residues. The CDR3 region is CASSAQTGRLTEAFF. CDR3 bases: TGTGCCAGCAGTGCCCAGACAGGGAGACTCACTGAAGCTTTCTTT.

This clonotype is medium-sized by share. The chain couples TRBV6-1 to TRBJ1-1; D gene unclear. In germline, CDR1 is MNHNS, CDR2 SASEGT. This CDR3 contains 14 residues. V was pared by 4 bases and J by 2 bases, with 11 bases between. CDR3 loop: CASSVLTANTEAFF. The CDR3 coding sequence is TGTGCCAGCAGTGTTTTGACCGCTAACACTGAAGCTTTCTTT.

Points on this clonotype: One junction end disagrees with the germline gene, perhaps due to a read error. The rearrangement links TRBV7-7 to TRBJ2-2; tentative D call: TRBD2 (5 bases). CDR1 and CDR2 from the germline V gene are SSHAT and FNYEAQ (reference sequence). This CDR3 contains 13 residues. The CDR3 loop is CASSLGWTGKLFF. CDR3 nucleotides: TGTGCCAGCAGCCTTGGTTGGACCGGGAAGCTGTTTTTT. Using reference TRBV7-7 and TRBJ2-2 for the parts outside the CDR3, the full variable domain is GAGVSQSPRYKVTKRGQDVTLRCDPISSHATLYWYQQALGQGPEFLTYFNYEAQPDKSGLPSDRFSAERPEGSISTLTIQRTEQRDSAMYRCASSLGWTGKLFFGEGSRLTVL.